Sequencing of this TCR beta chain was carried out in a study of blood T cell repertoires in COVID-19. Data came from immunoSEQ multiplex PCR; TCRdb stores just in-frame clones and leaves some out. The data hold about 370,000 clones, with 80% to 90% observed a single time. The sequenced sample consisted of peripheral blood. The origin of this receptor is a woman aged 30 to 39 with COVID-19, enrolled during active disease.

The CDR3 loop reads CASSRRGNRELFF. CDR3 coding DNA: TGTGCCAGCAGCCGCAGGGGAAACAGGGAGCTGTTTTTT. The genes are TRBV14 and TRBJ2-2; perhaps TRBD1 as D (6 bases). V lost 4 bases and J lost 9, with 12 bases in between. The germline CDR1 and CDR2 sequences are SGHDN and FVKESK. CDR3 length: 13 amino acids.